The 32 T cell receptor beta chains reported below all come from one sample, sequenced in a study of T cell repertoires in cytomegalovirus infection. Each CDR3 protein gets one entry after TCRdb re-called the reads with MiXCR. The table has about 830,000 distinct CDR3 sequences, about 33% seen once. These receptors have no known antigen. The source material was cultured CD8+ T cells from PBMCs, sampled from culture after CMV antigen stimulation. All receptors come from a human donor in good health (CMV status not recorded). Some clones in this sample may be carry-over from other donors' samples.

The chain uses TRBV19 and TRBJ1-1; the D gene is possibly TRBD1 (5 bases). From germline, CDR1 is LNHDA and CDR2 SQIVND (reference sequence). Trimming removed 1 base at V and 6 bases at J, with 12 bases between. This CDR3 spans 14 amino acids. CDR3 bases: TGTGCCAGTAGTATAGTTGGGGGGGACGCTGAAGCTTTCTTT. It yields the protein CASSIVGGDAEAFF.

This clonotype was recorded many times. The genes are TRBV7-8 and TRBJ2-1; no firm D call. The CDR3 has 15 amino acids. V was cut by 4 bases and J by 6 bases, with 16 bases left in between. Germline CDR1 SGHVS, CDR2 FQNEAQ. The CDR3: CASSSETRKGNEQFF. CDR3 DNA: TGTGCCAGCAGCTCCGAGACACGAAAAGGCAATGAGCAGTTCTTC.

The chain is built from TRBV2 and TRBJ1-2, with TRBD1 matching 11 bases. CDR3 length: 14 residues. The germline V gene encodes CDR1 SNHLY and CDR2 FYNNEI. V trimming: 8 bases; J trimming: 8 bases; junction bases outside the gene matches: 10. As DNA, the CDR3 is TGTGCCAGCGGCCCAAGGACAGGGGGCCCAGGCTACACCTTC. It translates to CASGPRTGGPGYTF.

The rearrangement uses TRBV4-1 and TRBJ1-1; D is unresolved. V gave up 1 base and J gave up 2 bases, with 17 bases separating them. Germline V lookup: CDR1 MGHRA, CDR2 YSYEKL. The CDR3 runs 17 residues. This CDR3 is CASSQVTQTHLNTEAFF. CDR3 DNA: TGCGCCAGCAGCCAAGTAACTCAGACCCATCTCAACACTGAAGCTTTCTTT.

This rearrangement joins TRBV12-3 or TRBV12-4 to TRBJ2-1; a possible D gene is TRBD1 (5 bases). Trimming removed 5 bases at V and 9 bases at J, with 11 bases between. CDR3 length: 12 residues. In nucleotides, the CDR3 is TGTGCCAGCAGTCACCAGGGTCCTGAGCAGTTCTTC. This gives the protein CASSHQGPEQFF.

V usage is TRBV5-1 and J usage is TRBJ2-2; D may be TRBD1 (5 bases). Per germline, CDR1 SGHRS and CDR2 YFSETQ. Trimming shortened V by 4 bases and J by 4 bases, and 14 bases separated the two germline ends. The CDR3 has 15 residues. Here the CDR3 reads CASSQWGGTTGELFF. In DNA, the CDR3 is TGCGCCAGCAGCCAATGGGGCGGTACCACCGGGGAGCTGTTTTTT.

CDR3 bases: TGTGCCAGCAGTTTCTCCTTCGGAGGCCGATTGGAGAATGAGCAGTTCTTC. This gives the protein CASSFSFGGRLENEQFF. The rearrangement links TRBV12-3 or TRBV12-4 to TRBJ2-1; D is possibly TRBD2 (5 bases). This CDR3 has 17 residues. Trimming cost V 3 bases and J 7 bases, with 22 bases left between them.

This clonotype was seen more than once but under ten times. J is TRBJ2-1 and V is TRBV10-3, with D unclear. Germline V lookup: CDR1 ENHRY, CDR2 SYGVKD. The CDR3 spans 13 residues. V was trimmed by 5 bases and J by 8 bases, leaving 13 bases between them. In DNA form, the CDR3 reads TGTGCCATCAGTATCTCTCGGGTGGATGAGCAGTTCTTC. Translation: CAISISRVDEQFF.

The rearrangement links TRBV19 to TRBJ1-5, with D tentatively TRBD1 (5 bases). The CDR3 runs to 14 residues. Trimming removed 6 bases from V and 1 base from J, with 10 bases in between. CDR1 LNHDA and CDR2 SQIVND come from the germline V gene (reference sequence). The CDR3 spells CASRYGTSNQPQHF. As DNA, the CDR3 is TGTGCCAGTAGATACGGGACGAGCAATCAGCCCCAGCATTTT.

This clonotype was seen ten or more times. J is TRBJ1-5 and V is TRBV7-9; D is unclear. The CDR3 runs to 12 residues. The V end was cut by 1 base, the J end by 5 bases, with 3 bases between. Germline CDR1 is SEHNR and CDR2 is FQNEAQ (reference sequence). This CDR3 is CASSLGYQPQHF. CDR3 nucleotide sequence: TGTGCCAGCAGCTTAGGGTATCAGCCCCAGCATTTT.

This clonotype was seen more than once but under ten times. The V call is TRBV7-6, the J call TRBJ1-6; D may be TRBD1 (5 bases). CDR1 and CDR2 (germline): SGHVS, FNYEAQ. This CDR3 has 15 amino acids. V gave up 5 bases and J gave up 7 bases, with 15 bases separating them. The CDR3 spells CASSDSKGSNSPLHF. For the CDR3, the DNA is TGTGCCAGCAGCGATTCTAAGGGGTCAAATTCACCCCTCCACTTT.

The chain has TRBV27 and TRBJ2-7; no firm D call. CDR3 length equals 12 residues. CDR1 is MNHEY, CDR2 SMNVEV, per germline (reference sequence). Trimming took 6 bases from V and 4 from J, leaving 10 bases between them. CDR3 DNA: TGTGCCAGCAGCGGTTTGTCGTACGAGCAGTACTTC. The encoded protein is CASSGLSYEQYF.

This clonotype was counted between two and nine times. V and J are TRBV4-1 and TRBJ2-3; D possibly corresponds to TRBD1 (7 bases). This CDR3 is 21 amino acids long. Germline CDR1 MGHRA, CDR2 YSYEKL. Trimming stripped 1 base from V and 0 bases from J, with 26 bases between. The CDR3: CASSQVRISGGTVESTDTQYF. The CDR3 DNA is TGCGCCAGCAGCCAAGTCCGGATATCCGGCGGGACAGTCGAGAGCACAGATACGCAGTATTTT.

The rearrangement joins TRBV4-3 to TRBJ2-1; 7 nucleotides agree with TRBD2. Germline V gene lookup returns CDR1 LGHNA and CDR2 YSLEER. The CDR3 is made up of 14 amino acids. Germline trimming cut 3 bases from V and 10 bases from J; bases unmatched to any gene: 9. For the CDR3, the DNA is TGCGCCAGCAGCCAGCTCCTGGGGGGAGGGGAGCAGTTCTTC. It translates to CASSQLLGGGEQFF.

This chain connects TRBV2 to TRBJ2-5; D is uncertain. This CDR3 region has 13 residues. Germline assignment: CDR1 SNHLY and CDR2 FYNNEI. Trimming pared 5 bases from V and 5 bases from J, leaving 12 bases between. The CDR3 spells CASSNGPSETQYF. CDR3 nucleotide sequence: TGTGCCAGCAGTAACGGGCCATCGGAGACCCAGTACTTC.

This chain joins TRBV3-1 and TRBJ2-3; D is unclear. The germline V and J ends were trimmed by 7 bases and 4 bases, with 24 bases remaining between them. Germline loops: CDR1 LGHDT, CDR2 YNNKEL (reference sequence). The CDR3 is 17 amino acids. CDR3 sequence: CASTPRPSSGVADTQYF. As DNA, the CDR3 is TGTGCCAGCACCCCCAGACCCTCTAGTGGGGTGGCAGATACGCAGTATTTT.

This clonotype was observed a few times. J is TRBJ2-2 and V is TRBV2; the D gene is possibly TRBD1 (5 bases). Trimming took 6 bases from V and 7 from J, leaving 12 bases between them. The CDR3 runs to 13 residues. Germline CDR1 reads SNHLY; CDR2 reads FYNNEI. The CDR3 bases are TGTGCCAGCAGGGACATCCTTAGCGGGGAGCTGTTTTTT. Translated: CASRDILSGELFF.

This clonotype was detected many times. The chain has TRBV7-2 and TRBJ2-5; D might be TRBD1 (6 bases). Germline-derived CDR1 and CDR2 are SGHTA and FQGNSA. The CDR3 spans 16 residues. V was trimmed by 1 base and J by 2 bases, leaving 14 bases between them. CDR3 loop: CASSLDWTDFQETQYF. CDR3 DNA: TGTGCCAGCAGCTTAGATTGGACAGACTTTCAAGAGACCCAGTACTTC. Full variable domain (rest looked up from reference TRBV7-2 and TRBJ2-5): GAGVSQSPSNKVTEKGKDVELRCDPISGHTALYWYRQSLGQGLEFLIYFQGNSAPDKSGLPSDRFSAERTGGSVSTLTIQRTQQEDSAVYLCASSLDWTDFQETQYFGPGTRLLVL.

This sequence joins TRBV13 and TRBJ2-7; D remains ambiguous. The V end was cut by 1 base, the J end by 7 bases, with 17 bases between. The CDR3 totals 15 residues. Germline-derived CDR1 and CDR2 are PRHDT and FYEKMQ (reference sequence). CDR3 bases: TGTGCCAGCAGCTTAGCGGCAGACGCCCTAGGGGAGCAGTACTTC. This translates into CASSLAADALGEQYF.

The chain carries TRBV6-1 and TRBJ2-1; D remains unclear. The germline CDR1 and CDR2 sequences are MNHNS and SASEGT. The CDR3 consists of 11 residues. V lost 8 bases and J 9 bases, leaving 11 bases between the germline ends. This CDR3 is CASGLSPEQFF. The CDR3 region has the DNA TGTGCCAGCGGCCTTTCGCCTGAGCAGTTCTTC.

V is TRBV15 and J is TRBJ2-1; 7 nucleotides agree with TRBD1. V was clipped by 2 bases and J by 1 base; unmatched bases: 2. The CDR3 is 15 residues long. Germline V gives CDR1 LNHNV, CDR2 YYDKDF (reference sequence). This CDR3 is CATSRPRGSYNEQFF. The CDR3 nucleotides read TGTGCCACCAGCAGACCCAGGGGGTCCTACAATGAGCAGTTCTTC.

The V and J genes are TRBV7-4 and TRBJ1-1; D not certain. Germline V lookup: CDR1 SGHVT, CDR2 SQSDAQ. The ends were cut back, 1 base at V and 6 bases at J, with 6 bases in the middle. There are 12 residues in the CDR3. The CDR3 protein is CASSLELPEAFF. CDR3 nucleotides: TGTGCCAGCAGCTTAGAGCTCCCTGAAGCTTTCTTT.

This clonotype was seen a few times. The gene calls are TRBV19 and TRBJ1-5, with D possibly TRBD1 on 6 matching bases. CDR1 LNHDA and CDR2 SQIVND come from the germline V gene (reference sequence). This CDR3 is built from 17 residues. The ends were cut back, 5 bases at V and 4 bases at J, with 21 bases in the middle. The CDR3 DNA reads TGTGCCAGTAGTTCTCCCGTGACAGGTGCGAGGAATCAGCCCCAGCATTTT. Its translation: CASSSPVTGARNQPQHF.

This chain joins TRBV27 and TRBJ2-3, with 14 bases that match TRBD2. The ends lost 5 bases at V and 10 bases at J; junction bases unmatched: 26. This CDR3 has 21 residues. The germline V gene has CDR1 MNHEY and CDR2 SMNVEV (reference sequence). The CDR3 bases are TGTGCCAGCAGTCGTCTTCCCGGGACTAGCGGGGGAAAAGTCGTTGCGGTGGCGCAGTATTTT. It codes for CASSRLPGTSGGKVVAVAQYF.

This clonotype was counted a few times. One end of the junction varies from germline; a read error may be responsible. V and J are TRBV20-1 and TRBJ1-4; weak D call: TRBD1 (5 bases). The CDR3 contains 13 residues. In germline, CDR1 is DFQATT, CDR2 SNEGSKA (reference sequence). Here the CDR3 DNA reads TGCAGTGCTAGTAGGACAACGAATGAAGAACTGTTTTTT. It yields the protein CSASRTTNEELFF.

This rearrangement joins TRBV15 to TRBJ1-1; D is possibly TRBD1 (6 bases). V was pared by 8 bases and J by 5 bases, with 15 bases between. The CDR3 has 13 amino acids. The germline V gene has CDR1 LNHNV and CDR2 YYDKDF (reference sequence). This chain's CDR3 is CATLQGPGTEAFF. The CDR3 DNA is TGTGCCACCCTACAGGGCCCAGGGACTGAAGCTTTCTTT.

This clonotype was picked up a small number of times. The chain combines TRBV6-1 with TRBJ1-1; 10 bases match TRBD1. Germline assignment: CDR1 MNHNS and CDR2 SASEGT. J lost 3 bases, V lost 7 bases, and 2 bases had no gene match. This CDR3 spans 13 amino acids. The CDR3 DNA reads TGTGCCAGCAATGACAGGGGGCACACTGAAGCTTTCTTT. It encodes CASNDRGHTEAFF.

Concerning this clonotype: This may stem from a read error, because a much larger clone lies one nucleotide away. The chain links TRBV11-3 to TRBJ2-2; possibly TRBD1 for D (6 bases). Trimming cost V 0 bases and J 6 bases, with 8 bases left between them. Germline CDR1 reads SGHNT; CDR2 reads YENEEA. The CDR3 loop spans 14 amino acids. In nucleotides, the CDR3 is TGTGCCAGCAGCTTAGATTGGGGGCCCGGGGAGCTGTTTTTT. This encodes CASSLDWGPGELFF. The full variable domain, rest sourced from reference TRBV11-3 and TRBJ2-2, is EAGVVQSPRYKIIEKKQPVAFWCNPISGHNTLYWYLQNLGQGPELLIRYENEEAVDDSQLPKDRFSAERLKGVDSTLKIQPAELGDSAVYLCASSLDWGPGELFFGEGSRLTVL.

The chain couples TRBV28 to TRBJ2-3, with D tentatively TRBD1 (6 bases). The CDR3 is 14 residues long. The ends were cut back, 3 bases at V and 6 bases at J, with 13 bases in the middle. Germline V gene sequence: CDR1 MDHEN, CDR2 SYDVKM. Written as DNA, the CDR3 is TGTGCCAGCAGTTTTGACAGGTTGGGGGATACGCAGTATTTT. Amino acids: CASSFDRLGDTQYF.

About this clonotype: The junction departs from germline at one end; a sequencing error may be responsible. The chain couples TRBV19 to TRBJ1-1; no definite D call. CDR1 is LNHDA and CDR2 is SQIVND in the germline V gene (reference sequence). CDR3 length: 13 amino acids. The DNA of the CDR3 is TGTGACAGTAGTATGGGTATGAACACTGAAGCTTTCTTT. Amino acid sequence: CDSSMGMNTEAFF.

A word on this clonotype: Because it lacks the conserved phenylalanine or tryptophan at the end, this CDR3 is likely a read error. In DNA form, the CDR3 reads TGTGCCAGCAGCTTTTACAGGGTCAGTGAGCAGTTCGTC. Translated, it gives CASSFYRVSEQFV. This chain joins TRBV11-2 and TRBJ2-1; the D gene is possibly TRBD1 (6 bases). V gave up 3 bases and J gave up 9 bases, with 12 bases separating them. Germline V gene sequence: CDR1 SGHAT, CDR2 FQNNGV. The CDR3 sequence is 13 residues long.

The chain joins TRBV9 to TRBJ2-1; 12 nucleotides line up with TRBD2. This CDR3 contains 14 residues. V lost 4 bases, J lost 10 bases, and 6 bases stayed unmatched. CDR1 is SGDLS, CDR2 YYNGEE, per germline. CDR3 sequence reads: CASSLRTSGDEQFF. In DNA form, the CDR3 reads TGTGCCAGCAGCCTCCGGACTAGCGGGGACGAGCAGTTCTTC.